The next 9 T cell receptor beta chains were all read from a single sample in a study of tissue T cells after allogeneic stem cell transplantation. Only in-frame clones appear in the TCRdb table, and some are missing; sequencing was by immunoSEQ multiplex PCR. This sample has about 5,000 clones, with roughly 47% found just once. Time point here: mouse harvest day 7 after allogeneic transplant. The graft held 10^6 splenic CD5+ T cells and 10^7 T-cell-depleted bone marrow cells. Sample: gut tissue. The receptors were gathered from a female BALB/c mouse given C57BL/6 T cells with graft-versus-host disease after an allogeneic hematopoietic cell transplant.

As for this clone: The germline and genes are mouse ones. The CDR3 goes on 1 residue after the read ends, and that part is filled in from the germline J gene. This chain links TRBV5 with TRBJ2-3; no reliable D call. V lost 1 base to trimming and J lost 1 base, with 6 bases between them. This CDR3 has 14 amino acids. CDR1 LGHNA and CDR2 YNLKQL come from the germline V gene (reference sequence). CDR3 sequence reads: CASSQGRGAETLYF. CDR3 bases read: TGTGCCAGCAGCCAAGGGAGAGGTGCAGAAACGCTGTAT.

A word on this clone: Genes and germline come from the mouse. The CDR3 end lies 1 residue beyond the end of the read and is filled in from the germline J gene. The chain combines TRBV26 with TRBJ1-1, with 8 bases fitting TRBD1. Germline CDR1 reads KGHPV; CDR2 reads FQNQEV (reference sequence). The length of the CDR3 is 14 residues. With V trimmed by 4 bases and J by 1 base, 2 bases remained unmatched. The CDR3 loop reads CASSPGTGNTEVFF. The covered CDR3 bases are TGTGCCAGCAGTCCCGGGACAGGGAACACAGAAGTCTTC.

This clone was counted only a few times. Gene and germline names: mouse. The CDR3 end lies 1 residue beyond the end of the read and is filled in from the germline J gene. This chain links TRBV26 with TRBJ2-3; no definite D call. V was clipped by 3 bases and J by 1 base, with 2 bases between them. CDR1 KGHPV and CDR2 FQNQEV come from the germline V gene (reference sequence). The CDR3 covers 12 residues. The CDR3 sequence is CASSLRAETLYF. Incomplete CDR3 DNA: TGTGCCAGCAGTCTTCGTGCAGAAACGCTGTAT.

This clone was seen a few times. Mouse germline and gene names are used. CDR3 loop: CAWSRDRDERLFF. The sequenced CDR3 bases are TGTGCCTGGAGTCGGGACAGGGACGAAAGATTATTT. This chain joins TRBV31 and TRBJ1-4; 9 bases line up with TRBD1. The sequenced fragment ends 1 residue before the CDR3 boundary, so the rest is inferred from the germline J gene. This CDR3 comprises 13 residues. V gave up 1 base and J gave up 6 bases; unmatched junction bases: 0. Germline V gene sequence: CDR1 GKSSPN, CDR2 SITVG.

Worth noting for this clone: Mouse gene names apply. The read finishes 1 residue shy of the CDR3 end, and the germline J gene is used to complete it. The chain joins TRBV12-2 to TRBJ1-5; D perhaps matches TRBD1 (6 bases). Trimming left V 0 bases short and J 9 bases short, with 8 bases between. The CDR3 is 12 amino acids. Germline CDR1 SGHLS, CDR2 HYDKME. The sequenced CDR3 bases are TGTGCCAGCTCTCTCGAGGGGGGGGCTCCGCTT. This sequence encodes CASSLEGGAPL. The full CDR3 protein reads CASSLEGGAPLF.

Comment on this clone: Any gene name here is a mouse gene name. Additional DNA sequences in this sample encode the identical CDR3. The sequenced CDR3 bases are TGTGCCAGCAGTCTGGGACAAACAGAAGTCTTC. Translating gives CASSLGQTEVF. The full-length CDR3 reads as CASSLGQTEVFF. The rearrangement links TRBV26 to TRBJ1-1; TRBD1 is a possible D gene (5 bases). The read halts 1 residue ahead of the CDR3 end, with the missing end drawn from the germline J gene. CDR3 length equals 12 residues. Trimming took off 2 bases at V and 5 bases at J, with 6 bases between the two ends. Germline loops: CDR1 KGHPV, CDR2 FQNQEV (reference sequence).

This clone was counted a few times. The DNA is omitted, as the CDR3 cannot be located on it reliably, and the CDR3 follows TCRdb's listing. Genes and germline are mouse. V usage is TRBV23 and J usage is TRBJ2-7; the DNA was not used to check the table's D call, TRBD2. Germline CDR1 KGHTA, CDR2 FQNQQP. The CDR3 length is 15 residues, termini included. The CDR3: CSSSQVGTGAYEQYF.

This clone is labeled as medium-sized. Mouse gene names and germline throughout. The CDR3 end falls 1 residue outside the read, so it is completed with the germline J gene. The chain combines TRBV13-2 with TRBJ2-7, with D perhaps TRBD1 (6 bases). The V gene lost 2 bases and the J gene lost 5 bases, with 8 bases spanning the gap. This CDR3 is built from 12 residues. The germline V gene encodes CDR1 NNHNN and CDR2 SYGAGS (reference sequence). CDR3 DNA (partial): TGTGCCAGCGGTGACAGGGGTGATGAACAGTAC. It is translated as CASGDRGDEQY. The whole CDR3 sequence is CASGDRGDEQYF.

On this clone itself: These gene names are mouse names. The observed sequence ends 1 residue before the CDR3 terminus, with the missing tail filled in from the germline J gene. The chain couples TRBV13-3 to TRBJ2-3; no definite D call. Trimming took 0 bases from V and 3 from J, leaving 5 bases between them. Germline V gives CDR1 NNHDY, CDR2 SYVADS. CDR3 length: 13 amino acids. The part of the CDR3 DNA that was read is TGTGCCAGCAGTGATGCCAGGGCAGAAACGCTGTAT. Protein: CASSDARAETLY. The CDR3, in full, reads CASSDARAETLYF.